Included here is one T cell receptor (beta chain) sequence, with context. TCRdb analysed the PCR reads with MiXCR anew, one entry per CDR3 protein. The sample includes some 580,000 distinct CDR3 sequences, about 25% of them seen just once. The sample originates from a study of molecular identifiers for immune sequencing clone quantification. Sequencing was performed on naive CD8+ T cells from blood, with Jurkat cell RNA spiked in. The subset: FACS-sorted CD8+CD4-CCR7+CD45RA+ naive T cells. The TCR comes from a human donor in good health. Some libraries in this study had Jurkat cell RNA spiked in.

DNA for the CDR3: TGCAGTGCTAGGCTAGCGGGTATCTACGAGCAGTACTTC. Its protein product is CSARLAGIYEQYF. J is TRBJ2-7 and V is TRBV20-1; 8 nucleotides match TRBD2. CDR3 length: 13 residues. Germline V lookup: CDR1 DFQATT, CDR2 SNEGSKA (reference sequence). V lost 3 bases to trimming and J lost 3 bases; unmatched junction nucleotides: 4.